This paragraph covers one TCR beta chain sequence. This sample is part of a study of blood T cell repertoires in COVID-19. The V and J ends lost 8 bases and 3 bases, in that order; junction bases with no gene match: 7. In germline, CDR1 is SNHLY, CDR2 FYNNEI. This CDR3 has 14 residues. In the original workflow: Reference gene primer amplification in the assay estimated nucleated cell counts. The method was immunoSEQ multiplex PCR; TCRdb's version includes in-frame clones alone and lacks a portion of them. The DNA was the basis for D and trimming; V, J and clone size are from that table. Of a few hundred thousand clones in the sample, roughly 80% are singletons; the top ten hold less than 2.5%.

The source is a woman aged 55-70 years with acute or convalescent COVID-19. The chain links TRBV2 to TRBJ2-3, with TRBD1 matching over 8 bases. Sequencing was performed on peripheral blood. CDR3 bases: TGTGCCAGCGCGGGACAGGCACTAACAGATACGCAGTATTTT. This gives the protein CASAGQALTDTQYF. The full variable domain, completed using reference TRBV2 and TRBJ2-3, is EPEVTQTPSHQVTQMGQEVILRCVPISNHLYFYWYRQILGQKVEFLVSFYNNEISEKSEIFDDQFSVERPDGSNFTLKIRSTKLEDSAMYFCASAGQALTDTQYFGPGTRLTVL.